A single sample gave rise to the 5 T cell receptor beta chains below, sequenced in a study of T cell clonality in common variable immunodeficiency. Profiled with immunoSEQ multiplex PCR; TCRdb holds only in-frame clones, not every one. The table lists 35,000 to 50,000 clones, with no singletons. Source material: peripheral blood mononuclear cells. The receptor source for this set is a person aged 18 to 70 in good health.

This clone was seen ten or more times. The read halts 3 residues ahead of the CDR3 end, with the missing end drawn from the germline J gene. V is TRBV2 and J is TRBJ2-5, with D possibly TRBD2 on 6 matching bases. The V gene lost 3 bases and the J gene lost 4 bases, with 15 bases spanning the gap. This CDR3 has 15 residues. The germline gives CDR1 SNHLY, CDR2 FYNNEI. CDR3 in amino acids: CASSDAGSGRETQYF. CDR3 DNA, as far as it was read: TGTGCCAGCAGTGACGCGGGGAGCGGTCGAGAGACC. Drawing the rest from reference TRBV2 and TRBJ2-5, the complete variable domain is EPEVTQTPSHQVTQMGQEVILRCVPISNHLYFYWYRQILGQKVEFLVSFYNNEISEKSEIFDDQFSVERPDGSNFTLKIRSTKLEDSAMYFCASSDAGSGRETQYFGPGTRLLVL.

Notes on this clone: Read data end 3 residues before the CDR3 end; the end is taken from the germline J gene. V is TRBV11-2 and J is TRBJ2-1; D uncertain. The CDR3 runs 12 residues. The ends were cut back, 1 base at V and 7 bases at J, with 5 bases in the middle. Germline V gene lookup returns CDR1 SGHAT and CDR2 FQNNGV. The DNA read from the CDR3 is TGTGCCAGCAGCTTAGTCCAGAATGAG. Its translation is CASSLVQNE. The CDR3 as a whole reads CASSLVQNEQFF.

This clone was recorded many times. The read gets to within 3 residues of the CDR3 end, and the germline J gene fills in the rest. This chain uses TRBV5-1 with TRBJ2-1; TRBD2 matches 9 bases. Per the germline V gene, CDR1 is SGHRS and CDR2 is YFSETQ. V dropped 6 bases and J dropped 1; count of bases not matched to a gene: 11. The CDR3 is made up of 17 amino acids. Here the CDR3 reads CASKVASGDLSYNEQFF. Partial CDR3 DNA: TGCGCCAGCAAGGTAGCTAGCGGGGACCTATCCTACAATGAG.

This clone was picked up many times. The CDR3 end lies 3 residues beyond the end of the read and is filled in from the germline J gene. The chain couples TRBV30 to TRBJ1-5; 7 bases line up with TRBD1. CDR3 length: 14 residues. CDR1 and CDR2 (germline): GTSNPN, SVGIG (reference sequence). With 1 base clipped from V and 4 bases from J, the junction kept 4 bases outside the gene matches. This chain's CDR3 is CAWSEGGQNQPQHF. The part of the CDR3 DNA that was read is TGTGCCTGGAGTGAAGGGGGCCAAAATCAGCCC.

This clone was seen many times. With the read ending 3 residues before the CDR3 end, the germline J gene is used to fill in that end. The chain uses TRBV5-1 and TRBJ2-7; 7 nucleotides agree with TRBD2. Per germline, CDR1 SGHRS and CDR2 YFSETQ. The CDR3 is 12 residues long. V gave up 3 bases and J gave up 5 bases; unmatched junction bases: 2. The covered CDR3 bases are TGCGCCAGCAGCTCAGGACTAGACGAG. Encoded protein: CASSSGLDE. Given in full, the CDR3 is CASSSGLDEQYF.